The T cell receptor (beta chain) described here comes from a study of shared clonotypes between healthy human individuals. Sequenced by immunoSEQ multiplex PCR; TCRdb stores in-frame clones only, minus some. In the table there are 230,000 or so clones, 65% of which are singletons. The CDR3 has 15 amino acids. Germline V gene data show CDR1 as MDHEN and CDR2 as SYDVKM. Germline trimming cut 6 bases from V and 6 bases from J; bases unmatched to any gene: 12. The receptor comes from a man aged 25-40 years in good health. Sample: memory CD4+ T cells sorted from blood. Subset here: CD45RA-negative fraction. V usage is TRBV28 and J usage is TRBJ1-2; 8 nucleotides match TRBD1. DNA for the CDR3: TGTGCCAGCAGCCCCCCTTGGACAGGGTCAGATGGCTACACCTTC. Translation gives CASSPPWTGSDGYTF.